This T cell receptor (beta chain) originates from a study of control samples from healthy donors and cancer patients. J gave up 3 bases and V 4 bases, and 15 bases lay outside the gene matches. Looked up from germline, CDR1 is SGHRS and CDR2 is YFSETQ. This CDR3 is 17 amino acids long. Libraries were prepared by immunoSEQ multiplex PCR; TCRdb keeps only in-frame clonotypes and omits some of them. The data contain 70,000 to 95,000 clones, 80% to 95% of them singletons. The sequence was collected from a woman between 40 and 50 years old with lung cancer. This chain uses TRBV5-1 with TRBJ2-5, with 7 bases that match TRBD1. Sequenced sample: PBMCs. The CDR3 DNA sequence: TGCGCCAGCAGCCGAGCCGGGACAGAGGGACGGAAAGAGACCCAGTACTTC. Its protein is CASSRAGTEGRKETQYF.